This T cell receptor (beta chain) was identified during a study of blood T cell repertoires in COVID-19. Turning to the study itself: Acute-phase and convalescent COVID-19 samples originated in the United States, Italy and Spain.

Germline assignment: CDR1 SGHRS and CDR2 YFSETQ. V was clipped by 4 bases and J by 2 bases, with 17 bases between them. The CDR3 contains 16 residues. Sequencing used immunoSEQ multiplex PCR; TCRdb keeps in-frame clones, though not all of them. The repertoire holds around 500,000 clones, approximately 86% seen once, with approximately 8% in the top ten. Participants, roughly 18 to 100 years old, spanned about 26 US areas. Clinical history as reported by participants underpinned cohort assignment. Recovered status in Cohort 3 required two negative PCRs, clearance, or symptom resolution. The source is a woman aged 60-75 years who had recovered from COVID-19. Specimen: PBMCs or T cells enriched from blood (not recorded which). The chain uses TRBV5-1 and TRBJ2-3, with D possibly TRBD1 on 7 matching bases. In DNA form, the CDR3 reads TGCGCCAGCAGCCTAGGCGGGACAGTCTTCACAGATACGCAGTATTTT. This translates into CASSLGGTVFTDTQYF.